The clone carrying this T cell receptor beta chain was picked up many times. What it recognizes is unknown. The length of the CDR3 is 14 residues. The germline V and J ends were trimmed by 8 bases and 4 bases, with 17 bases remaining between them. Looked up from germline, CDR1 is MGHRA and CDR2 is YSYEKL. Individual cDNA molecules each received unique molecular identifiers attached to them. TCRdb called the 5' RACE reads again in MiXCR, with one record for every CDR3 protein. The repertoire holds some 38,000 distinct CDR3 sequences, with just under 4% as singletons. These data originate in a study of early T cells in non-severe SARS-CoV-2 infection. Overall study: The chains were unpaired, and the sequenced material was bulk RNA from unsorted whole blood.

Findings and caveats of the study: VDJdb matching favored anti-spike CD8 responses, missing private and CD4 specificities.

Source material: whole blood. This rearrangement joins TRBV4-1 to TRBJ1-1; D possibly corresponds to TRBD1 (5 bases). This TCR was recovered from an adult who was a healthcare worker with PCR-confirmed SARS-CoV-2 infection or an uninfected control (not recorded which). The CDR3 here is CASRGPLKATEAFF. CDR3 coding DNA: TGCGCCAGCCGGGGCCCACTCAAGGCCACTGAAGCTTTCTTT.